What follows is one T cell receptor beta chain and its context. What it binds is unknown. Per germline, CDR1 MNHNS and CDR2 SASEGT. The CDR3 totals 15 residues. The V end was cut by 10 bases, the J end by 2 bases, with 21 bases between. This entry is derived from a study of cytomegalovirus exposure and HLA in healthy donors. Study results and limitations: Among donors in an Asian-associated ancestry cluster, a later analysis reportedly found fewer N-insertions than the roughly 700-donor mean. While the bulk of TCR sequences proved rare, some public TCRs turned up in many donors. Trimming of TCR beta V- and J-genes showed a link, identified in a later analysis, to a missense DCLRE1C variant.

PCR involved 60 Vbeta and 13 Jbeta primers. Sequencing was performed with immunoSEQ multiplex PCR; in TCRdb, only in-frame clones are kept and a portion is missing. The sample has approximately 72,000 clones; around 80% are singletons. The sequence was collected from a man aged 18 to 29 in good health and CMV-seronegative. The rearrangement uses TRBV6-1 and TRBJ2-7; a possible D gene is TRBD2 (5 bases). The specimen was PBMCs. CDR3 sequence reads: CATRAATGSTYEQYF. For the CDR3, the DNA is TGTGCCACTAGGGCTGCGACGGGATCCACCTACGAGCAGTACTTC.